The clone carrying this T cell receptor beta chain was found a few times. No antigen is known for it. CDR3 size: 14 residues. CDR1 SGHVS and CDR2 FQNEAQ come from the germline V gene. The ends lost 8 bases at V and 6 bases at J; junction bases unmatched: 5. The record originates from a study of early T cells in non-severe SARS-CoV-2 infection. For the study at large: Bulk RNA isolated from unsorted whole blood underwent sequencing; chains were not paired. Points from the study as a whole: The VDJdb matching leaned toward anti-spike CD8 responses and overlooked private and CD4 specificities.

Individual cDNA molecules carried attached unique molecular identifiers. TCRdb re-derived calls from the 5' RACE reads in MiXCR, one entry per CDR3 protein. There are some 100,000 distinct CDR3 sequences in the sample; roughly 14% occur only once, and 0.58% lies in the top ten. This clonotype originated in an adult who was a healthcare worker with PCR-confirmed SARS-CoV-2 infection or an uninfected control (not recorded which). The sample consisted of whole blood. V is TRBV7-8 and J is TRBJ1-6; 9 bases align to TRBD1. The chain's CDR3 is CASGTGTGNSPLHF. The CDR3 region has the DNA TGTGCCAGCGGGACAGGGACCGGTAATTCACCCCTCCACTTT. Full variable domain (outside the CDR3, taken from reference TRBV7-8 and TRBJ1-6): GAGVSQSPRYKVAKRGQDVALRCDPISGHVSLFWYQQALGQGPEFLTYFQNEAQLDKSGLPSDRFFAERPEGSVSTLKIQRTQQEDSAVYLCASGTGTGNSPLHFGNGTRLTVT.